Following are 22 T cell receptor beta chains from one sample sequenced in a study of T cell clonality in common variable immunodeficiency. The assay was immunoSEQ multiplex PCR, and TCRdb's table has in-frame clones only and misses some. The sample presents more than 65,000 clones, none singletons. The sample taken for sequencing was peripheral blood mononuclear cells. The origin of the receptors is a person aged 18 to 75 in good health.

In its sample, this clone was seen many times. The missing CDR3 end, 3 residues past where the read stops, is filled in from the germline J gene. The chain combines TRBV11-2 with TRBJ1-1; no clear D gene. CDR1 is SGHAT, CDR2 FQNNGV, per germline. V was trimmed by 5 bases and J by 3 bases, leaving 7 bases between them. The CDR3 loop spans 12 amino acids. The sequenced part of the CDR3 DNA is TGTGCCAGCAGCATCCGGGACACTGAA. Protein: CASSIRDTE. The whole CDR3 protein is CASSIRDTEAFF.

As to this clone: The read ends 3 residues shy of where the CDR3 ends; the end is completed using the germline J gene. V is TRBV10-2 and J is TRBJ1-5; TRBD1 is a possible D gene (5 bases). CDR3 length: 14 amino acids. Looked up from germline, CDR1 is WSHSY and CDR2 is SAAADI. V lost 5 bases and J 7 bases, leaving 15 bases between the germline ends. The CDR3 DNA, read in part, is TGCGCCAGCAGTCCGAAGGAGGGGCTCCAGCCC. Translating gives CASSPKEGLQP. The entire CDR3 reads CASSPKEGLQPQHF.

This clone was observed at least ten times. Read coverage stops 3 residues before the CDR3 terminus; the germline J gene supplies the remainder. The gene calls are TRBV5-1 and TRBJ2-7; no clear D gene. This CDR3 region has 15 residues. V was trimmed by 0 bases and J by 2 bases, leaving 12 bases between them. From germline, CDR1 is SGHRS and CDR2 YFSETQ. CDR3 sequence reads: CASSLDGQKTYEQYF. The sequenced CDR3 bases are TGCGCCAGCAGCTTGGATGGCCAGAAGACCTACGAG.

This clone showed up many times. The read halts 3 residues ahead of the CDR3 end, with the missing end drawn from the germline J gene. This chain connects TRBV7-2 to TRBJ2-1; 10 positions agree with TRBD2. J lost 1 base, V lost 4 bases, and 1 base had no gene match. This CDR3 has 15 amino acids. The germline V gene has CDR1 SGHTA and CDR2 FQGNSA. The sequenced part of the CDR3 DNA is TGTGCCAGCAGCTCTAGCGGGGGATCCTACAATGAG. Translated: CASSSSGGSYNE. The whole CDR3 sequence is CASSSSGGSYNEQFF.

Regarding this clone: The read comes to an end 3 residues before the CDR3 does, leaving the germline J gene to fill in the end. This sequence joins TRBV11-1 and TRBJ2-7, with 9 positions matching TRBD2. Germline assignment: CDR1 SGHAT and CDR2 FQDESV (reference sequence). The CDR3 totals 14 residues. V lost 5 bases, J lost 4 bases, and 6 bases stayed unmatched. The chain's CDR3 is CASSGAGGGYEQYF. CDR3 bases read: TGTGCCAGCAGCGGAGCGGGAGGAGGGTACGAG.

This clone has a count of ten or more. The read ends 3 residues shy of where the CDR3 ends; the end is completed using the germline J gene. V and J are TRBV20-1 and TRBJ1-2, with 8 positions matching TRBD1. The CDR3 sequence is 13 residues long. The germline V gene has CDR1 DFQATT and CDR2 SNEGSKA (reference sequence). The CDR3 loop is CSALDRESLGYTF. Partial CDR3 DNA: TGCAGTGCCCTGGACAGGGAGAGTCTAGGC.

This clone has more than one count but fewer than ten. Read coverage stops 3 residues before the CDR3 terminus; the germline J gene supplies the remainder. The chain uses TRBV18 and TRBJ1-6; 8 bases match TRBD1. The CDR3 is made up of 14 amino acids. Germline trimming cut 6 bases from V and 5 bases from J; bases unmatched to any gene: 3. Germline-derived CDR1 and CDR2 are KGHSH and LQKENI. The CDR3 loop reads CASSYRGDNSPLHF. The sequenced part of the CDR3 DNA is TGTGCCAGCTCCTACAGGGGGGATAATTCACCC.

This clone has more than one count but fewer than ten. CDR3 protein: CASLLDSGNTIYF. The sequenced part of the CDR3 DNA is TGTGCCAGCCTACTCGACTCTGGAAACACC. This sequence joins TRBV2 and TRBJ1-3, with D unclear. The observed sequence ends 3 residues before the CDR3 terminus, with the missing tail filled in from the germline J gene. CDR1 SNHLY and CDR2 FYNNEI come from the germline V gene. The V and J ends lost 8 bases and 0 bases respectively, with 8 bases between them. The CDR3 spans 13 residues.

The table lists this clone with many counts. The DNA ends 3 residues before the CDR3 does, and the rest of the CDR3 is filled in from the germline J gene. The chain joins TRBV10-3 to TRBJ1-2, with a tentative D call TRBD1 (6 bases). V was cut by 0 bases and J by 6 bases, with 8 bases left in between. In germline, CDR1 is ENHRY, CDR2 SYGVKD. The CDR3 totals 13 residues. CDR3 loop: CAISESWGHGYTF. The DNA read from the CDR3 is TGTGCCATCAGTGAGTCATGGGGGCATGGC.

This clone was counted ten times or more. The read ends 3 residues early relative to the CDR3; the germline J gene fills the gap. The chain uses TRBV5-4 and TRBJ2-5; perhaps TRBD2 as D (5 bases). The germline V gene encodes CDR1 SGHNT and CDR2 YYREEE (reference sequence). This CDR3 contains 13 residues. The V end lost 1 base, the J end lost 7 bases, and 11 bases lay between the germline ends. CDR3 bases read: TGTGCCAGCAGCTTGTGGTCCGAGGGGACC. Translated: CASSLWSEGT. The CDR3 in full is CASSLWSEGTQYF.

This clone has ten or more counts. CDR3 sequence reads: CASSPPGGVQETQYF. Partial CDR3 DNA: TGTGCCAGCAGCCCCCCAGGGGGAGTGCAGGAGACC. The V call is TRBV7-6, the J call TRBJ2-5; 7 bases are a match to TRBD1. The read stops 3 residues short of the end of the CDR3; the missing end is completed from the germline J gene. CDR3 length: 15 amino acids. Germline V lookup: CDR1 SGHVS, CDR2 FNYEAQ. V trimming: 5 bases; J trimming: 5 bases; junction bases outside the gene matches: 11.

This clone appeared many times. Coverage ceases 3 residues before the CDR3 finishes, and the germline J gene fills in the end. The chain is built from TRBV20-1 and TRBJ2-7; 9 bases agree with TRBD1. The CDR3 loop spans 14 amino acids. With V trimmed by 3 bases and J by 5 bases, 8 bases remained unmatched. Germline assignment: CDR1 DFQATT and CDR2 SNEGSKA (reference sequence). The covered CDR3 bases are TGCAGTGCTAGTTGGGACAGGGCAACCCACGAG. Protein product: CSASWDRATHE. The entire CDR3 is CSASWDRATHEQYF.

This clone has a count of ten or more. Here the CDR3 reads CASSSRDFGSTDTQYF. Partial CDR3 DNA: TGTGCCAGTAGTAGCAGGGACTTCGGGAGCACAGATACG. The chain combines TRBV19 with TRBJ2-3; D is perhaps TRBD2 (6 bases). The observed sequence ends 3 residues before the CDR3 terminus, with the missing tail filled in from the germline J gene. CDR3 size: 16 residues. The germline gives CDR1 LNHDA, CDR2 SQIVND (reference sequence). Trimming pared 4 bases from V and 0 bases from J, leaving 14 bases between. Together with reference TRBV19 and TRBJ2-3, the CDR3 gives the full variable domain: DGGITQSPKYLFRKEGQNVTLSCEQNLNHDAMYWYRQDPGQGLRLIYYSQIVNDFQKGDIAEGYSVSREKKESFPLTVTSAQKNPTAFYLCASSSRDFGSTDTQYFGPGTRLTVL.

This clone was seen at least ten times. The CDR3 is cut off 3 residues early in the read; its end comes from the germline J gene. J is TRBJ2-1 and V is TRBV7-3, with 10 bases lining up with TRBD2. The CDR3 totals 16 residues. V lost 3 bases and J lost 7; bases outside the gene matches: 9. The germline V gene has CDR1 SGHTA and CDR2 FQGTGA. The CDR3 spells CASSFSSGSIRNEQFF. The part of the CDR3 DNA that was read is TGTGCCAGCAGCTTTTCTAGCGGGAGTATTAGGAATGAG.

This clone showed up many times. The read gets to within 3 residues of the CDR3 end, and the germline J gene fills in the rest. Other DNA variants within this sample encode the same CDR3. The chain is built from TRBV7-2 and TRBJ2-5, with D maybe TRBD1 (5 bases). Germline values: CDR1 SGHTA, CDR2 FQGNSA. The CDR3 is made up of 14 amino acids. The germline V and J ends were trimmed by 1 base and 2 bases, with 8 bases remaining between them. The sequenced part of the CDR3 DNA is TGTGCCAGCAGCTTAGGGGGCGCACAAGAGACC. Protein product: CASSLGGAQET. The CDR3 as a whole reads CASSLGGAQETQYF.

This clone was detected many times. The CDR3 end is not reached by the read, which stops 3 residues before it; the germline J gene fills it in. The chain joins TRBV20-1 to TRBJ2-3; a possible D gene is TRBD2 (5 bases). Deletions cut 4 bases from V and 0 bases from J, with 11 bases between. The V gene's germline CDR1 is DFQATT and CDR2 SNEGSKA (reference sequence). CDR3 length equals 14 residues. Incomplete CDR3 DNA: TGCAGTGCTACCCCGGGGATTAGCACAGATACG. Its translation: CSATPGISTDT. The CDR3, in full, reads CSATPGISTDTQYF.

This clone was seen many times. The CDR3 end falls 3 residues outside the read, so it is completed with the germline J gene. This chain links TRBV28 with TRBJ1-4; 7 bases fit TRBD1. This CDR3 has 12 amino acids. Germline-derived CDR1 and CDR2 are MDHEN and SYDVKM. V dropped 6 bases and J dropped 6; count of bases not matched to a gene: 1. The covered CDR3 bases are TGTGCCAGCAGGCAGGGGGATGAAAAA. This codes for CASRQGDEK. The entire CDR3 reads CASRQGDEKLFF. Complete variable domain (other parts from reference TRBV28 and TRBJ1-4): DVKVTQSSRYLVKRTGEKVFLECVQDMDHENMFWYRQDPGLGLRLIYFSYDVKMKEKGDIPEGYSVSREKKERFSLILESASTNQTSMYLCASRQGDEKLFFGSGTQLSVL.

Ten or more counts support this clone. Read sequence stops 3 residues before the CDR3 end, and the germline J gene provides the missing end. This chain joins TRBV6-1 and TRBJ1-2, with D possibly matching TRBD1 (5 bases). This CDR3 contains 16 residues. CDR1 is MNHNS, CDR2 SASEGT, per germline. V was clipped by 0 bases and J by 4 bases, with 15 bases between them. CDR3 residues: CASSEAHQGGGYGYTF. The covered CDR3 bases are TGTGCCAGCAGTGAAGCGCATCAGGGTGGAGGCTATGGC.

This clone was seen many times. Here the CDR3 reads CASSTGGAYEQYF. CDR3 bases read: TGTGCCAGCAGCACCGGGGGGGCCTACGAG. The chain has TRBV9 and TRBJ2-7, with 8 bases fitting TRBD2. The DNA ends 3 residues before the CDR3 does, and the rest of the CDR3 is filled in from the germline J gene. In germline, CDR1 is SGDLS, CDR2 YYNGEE. CDR3 size: 13 residues. The ends lost 4 bases at V and 2 bases at J; junction bases unmatched: 2.

This clone occurred many times. The observed sequence ends 3 residues before the CDR3 terminus, with the missing tail filled in from the germline J gene. The chain employs TRBV7-6 and TRBJ2-5; D ambiguous. V lost 1 base and J lost 4, with 4 bases in between. Germline lookup yields CDR1 SGHVS and CDR2 FNYEAQ. This CDR3 comprises 12 residues. The DNA read from the CDR3 is TGTGCCAGCAGCTTAGAGGCAGAGACC. It specifies CASSLEAET. The entire CDR3 reads CASSLEAETQYF.

This clone was seen ten or more times. The DNA ends 3 residues before the CDR3 does, and the rest of the CDR3 is filled in from the germline J gene. V usage is TRBV14 and J usage is TRBJ2-1; the match to TRBD2 covers 7 bases. Per the germline V gene, CDR1 is SGHDN and CDR2 is FVKESK. V dropped 0 bases and J dropped 0; count of bases not matched to a gene: 5. This CDR3 has 17 amino acids. The CDR3 sequence: CASSQDLRLASYNEQFF. The sequenced part of the CDR3 DNA is TGTGCCAGCAGCCAAGATCTTAGACTAGCCTCCTACAATGAG.

This clone has just a few counts. The read ends 3 residues shy of where the CDR3 ends; the end is completed using the germline J gene. The rearrangement uses TRBV27 and TRBJ2-7, with D perhaps TRBD1 (6 bases). Trimming stripped 2 bases from V and 2 bases from J, with 7 bases between. The length of the CDR3 is 13 residues. CDR1 and CDR2 from the germline V gene are MNHEY and SMNVEV (reference sequence). CDR3 in amino acids: CASSLGQPYEQYF. The DNA read from the CDR3 is TGTGCCAGCAGTTTAGGACAGCCCTACGAG.